The T cell receptor beta chain described here comes from a study of metastatic and nonmetastatic thyroid tumors. At the level of the study: Repertoires from malignant and benign thyroid patients were compared across blood and tumor or nodule tissue.

Study-wide results and limits: Relative to benign nodules, malignant thyroid tumors were reportedly characterized by significantly elevated TCR beta diversity in blood and tumor.

Germline assignment: CDR1 MDHEN and CDR2 SYDVKM. This CDR3 region has 12 residues. Trimming stripped 7 bases from V and 4 bases from J, with 10 bases between. Thyroid surgery was preceded by no treatment in any patient. This clone came up many times. Its cognate antigen is unknown. As originally analysed: Across clinicopathological groups, CDR3 differences served as the basis for building a distant-metastasis classifier for papillary thyroid cancer. TCRdb re-called the PCR reads with MiXCR. These V and J calls rely on TCRdb rather than the paper's analysis. This table holds 30,000 to 35,000 clones, about a sixth found once.

The TCR sequence derives from a female donor with papillary thyroid cancer or a benign thyroid nodule (not recorded which). Some clones in this sample may be carry-over from other donors' samples. The chain uses TRBV28 and TRBJ1-2; possibly TRBD1 for D (6 bases). Sequenced material: blood. The chain's CDR3 is CASNGGGYGYTF. In DNA form, the CDR3 reads TGTGCCAGCAACGGAGGGGGCTATGGCTACACCTTC.